The 17 T cell receptor beta chains presented below share a single source sample, sequenced in a study of human T cells and chemical hapten exposure. Time point here: pre-sensitization, week 0. Documented treatment: therapeutic diphenylcyclopropenone sensitization with weekly scalp DPC. From the RACE reads, TCRdb called clonotypes with MiXCR, one entry per CDR3 protein. The sample shows about 300,000 distinct CDR3 sequences, about 5.4% of them seen only once. The source was whole blood, collected in connection with sensitization to the hapten diphenylcyclopropenone (DPC). Every receptor here comes from a young woman with alopecia areata. Some clones in this sample may be carry-over from other donors' samples.

This clonotype has a handful of counts. The J gene is TRBJ2-3, the V gene TRBV9; D possibly corresponds to TRBD2 (7 bases). Trimming took 0 bases from V and 2 from J, leaving 10 bases between them. CDR3 size: 15 residues. Germline CDR1 reads SGDLS; CDR2 reads YYNGEE. This CDR3 reads CASSVAGGLTDTQYF. The DNA of the CDR3 is TGTGCCAGCAGCGTAGCGGGGGGCCTCACAGATACGCAGTATTTT.

This clonotype has a handful of counts. This chain joins TRBV7-9 and TRBJ1-1; no reliable D call. This CDR3 comprises 12 residues. V lost 5 bases and J lost 4, with 8 bases in between. CDR1 and CDR2 (germline): SEHNR, FQNEAQ (reference sequence). The CDR3 nucleotides are TGTGCCAGCAGCCCGCAGGTCACTGAAGCTTTCTTT. It translates to CASSPQVTEAFF.

This clonotype appeared many times. The CDR3 DNA is TGTGCCAGCAGTCGGACCGGGACAGTGAACACCGGGGAGCTGTTTTTT. Translated, it gives CASSRTGTVNTGELFF. The chain has TRBV6-5 and TRBJ2-2; the match to TRBD1 covers 7 bases. The CDR3 is 16 amino acids. V dropped 5 bases and J dropped 1; count of bases not matched to a gene: 7. CDR1 and CDR2 (germline): MNHEY, SVGAGI.

The V gene is TRBV9, the J gene TRBJ2-2; no reliable D call. Germline CDR1 reads SGDLS; CDR2 reads YYNGEE. This CDR3 is built from 15 residues. Trimming left V 4 bases short and J 0 bases short, with 10 bases between. In nucleotides, the CDR3 is TGTGCCAGCAGCCCAGACAATCCGAACACCGGGGAGCTGTTTTTT. It specifies CASSPDNPNTGELFF.

This chain connects TRBV10-3 to TRBJ2-5, with 7 bases identical to TRBD1. The ends lost 8 bases at V and 4 bases at J; junction bases unmatched: 10. The CDR3 sequence is 14 residues long. From germline, CDR1 is ENHRY and CDR2 SYGVKD. The DNA of the CDR3 is TGTGCCATCCAGACAGGGTACGGAGGAGAGACCCAGTACTTC. Protein product: CAIQTGYGGETQYF.

This clonotype was counted at least ten times. The V gene is TRBV20-1, the J gene TRBJ1-2; no clear D gene. Germline CDR1 DFQATT, CDR2 SNEGSKA (reference sequence). There are 14 residues in the CDR3. Trimming removed 0 bases at V and 5 bases at J, with 13 bases between. CDR3 amino acids: CSARDTDREYGYTF. DNA for the CDR3: TGCAGTGCTAGAGACACTGACCGAGAGTATGGCTACACCTTC.

There are many counts of this clonotype. This chain uses TRBV5-4 with TRBJ2-3, with D possibly matching TRBD1 (6 bases). V lost 5 bases, J lost 4 bases, and 8 bases lay in between. This CDR3 contains 12 residues. Germline V gene data show CDR1 as SGHNT and CDR2 as YYREEE (reference sequence). CDR3 region: CASSWGPDTQYF. The DNA of the CDR3 is TGTGCCAGCAGTTGGGGGCCAGATACGCAGTATTTT.

This clonotype has at least ten counts. The chain employs TRBV28 and TRBJ2-3; D is perhaps TRBD1 or TRBD2 (5 bases each). The germline V gene has CDR1 MDHEN and CDR2 SYDVKM. V was trimmed by 6 bases and J by 0 bases, leaving 16 bases between them. This CDR3 has 16 residues. The CDR3 loop reads CASSFRTGTSTDTQYF. CDR3 sequence (DNA): TGTGCCAGCAGCTTTCGAACCGGGACGAGCACAGATACGCAGTATTTT.

This clonotype was picked up a small number of times. The V gene is TRBV9, the J gene TRBJ2-3; a possible D gene is TRBD2 (7 bases). The CDR3 runs to 15 residues. V was cut by 1 base and J by 5 bases, with 14 bases left in between. Germline values: CDR1 SGDLS, CDR2 YYNGEE. The CDR3 region has the DNA TGTGCCAGCAGCGTAAGAGGGGGGGAAGGAGATACGCAGTATTTT. Its translation is CASSVRGGEGDTQYF. Filled out from reference TRBV9 and TRBJ2-3, the complete variable domain reads DSGVTQTPKHLITATGQRVTLRCSPRSGDLSVYWYQQSLDQGLQFLIQYYNGEERAKGNILERFSAQQFPDLHSELNLSSLELGDSALYFCASSVRGGEGDTQYFGPGTRLTVL.

This clonotype was detected many times. This sequence joins TRBV4-2 and TRBJ1-3, with D possibly being TRBD1 (6 bases). Per the germline V gene, CDR1 is LGHNA and CDR2 is YNFKEQ. This CDR3 has 18 residues. V gave up 0 bases and J gave up 1 base, with 16 bases separating them. The CDR3 protein is CASSQDFVPGASGNTIYF. In DNA, the CDR3 is TGTGCCAGCAGCCAAGATTTCGTTCCGGGGGCGTCTGGAAACACCATATATTTT.

This clonotype was found many times. The chain joins TRBV14 to TRBJ2-2, with D perhaps TRBD2 (6 bases). The V and J ends lost 2 bases and 5 bases respectively, with 24 bases between them. The CDR3 is 19 amino acids. Germline CDR1 and CDR2: SGHDN and FVKESK. In DNA, the CDR3 is TGTGCCAGCAGCCAAACAACCTGGAAGTGGAGGGAGAGGACCGGGGAGCTGTTTTTT. It specifies CASSQTTWKWRERTGELFF.

This clonotype was seen a few times. This chain uses TRBV10-3 with TRBJ2-2, with TRBD1 identical over 8 bases. Germline values: CDR1 ENHRY, CDR2 SYGVKD. V gave up 6 bases and J gave up 2 bases; unmatched junction bases: 5. This CDR3 is built from 15 residues. CDR3 sequence: CAIRTGQGNTGELFF. DNA for the CDR3: TGTGCCATCAGGACCGGACAGGGAAACACCGGGGAGCTGTTTTTT.

This clonotype was counted ten times or more. Here the CDR3 DNA reads TGTGCCAGCAGCCCAACATGGAATGAGCAGTTCTTC. It specifies CASSPTWNEQFF. The gene calls are TRBV7-6 and TRBJ2-1, with D unresolved. The CDR3 consists of 12 residues. In germline, CDR1 is SGHVS, CDR2 FNYEAQ. The V gene lost 5 bases and the J gene lost 7 bases, with 9 bases spanning the gap.

This clonotype was recorded at least ten times. The rearrangement links TRBV5-4 to TRBJ1-2, with D possibly TRBD1 on 6 matching bases. Per the germline V gene, CDR1 is SGHNT and CDR2 is YYREEE (reference sequence). The CDR3 runs 15 residues. Trimming cost V 4 bases and J 8 bases, with 21 bases left between them. CDR3 coding DNA: TGTGCCAGCAGCCCTGGTGGGGAACAGGGATACGGCTACACCTTC. It is translated as CASSPGGEQGYGYTF.

V gene TRBV9 combines with J gene TRBJ2-3; D unclear. The CDR3 loop spans 15 amino acids. Trimming pared 4 bases from V and 0 bases from J, leaving 12 bases between. Germline V gene sequence: CDR1 SGDLS, CDR2 YYNGEE. The DNA for the CDR3 is TGTGCCAGCAGCTCCGGGCCATCTAGCACAGATACGCAGTATTTT. Its translation is CASSSGPSSTDTQYF.

This clonotype was counted a few times. V gene TRBV5-1 combines with J gene TRBJ1-2, with TRBD1 as a possible D gene (5 bases). The length of the CDR3 is 16 residues. Trimming shortened V by 4 bases and J by 4 bases, and 20 bases separated the two germline ends. Germline V lookup: CDR1 SGHRS, CDR2 YFSETQ. CDR3 region: CASSLGNTGDSYGYTF. The CDR3 DNA reads as TGCGCCAGCAGCCTAGGAAATACAGGAGACTCCTATGGCTACACCTTC.

This clonotype showed up just a few times. The rearrangement uses TRBV27 and TRBJ1-4; 9 positions agree with TRBD1. Germline CDR1 is MNHEY and CDR2 is SMNVEV (reference sequence). The CDR3 has 17 residues. V lost 6 bases to trimming and J lost 7 bases; unmatched junction nucleotides: 15. In DNA, the CDR3 is TGTGCCAGCAGACCAACAGGGGGCTACGTCCAAGTTGAAAAACTGTTTTTT. Protein product: CASRPTGGYVQVEKLFF.